These 30 T cell receptor beta chains originate from one sample sequenced in a study of Ad26.COV2.S vaccination and SARS-CoV-2 variants. Specified treatment: about 20 received Ad26.COV2.S at low or high dose, single or two shots; roughly 5 received placebo; per-sample allocation not given. Material that was analyzed had been drawn on day 63 after the first vaccine or placebo injection. Profiled with immunoSEQ multiplex PCR; TCRdb holds only in-frame clones, not every one. The sample yields some 340,000 clones, 85% seen once. The source material was peripheral blood, sampled in a trial of Ad26.COV2.S vaccine versus placebo. Receptors were obtained from a person between 18 and 65 years old who received the Ad26.COV2.S COVID-19 vaccine or a placebo.

In the case of this clone: At one of its ends the junction is not consistent with the germline gene, which may arise from a read error. J is TRBJ1-2 and V is TRBV28; weak D call: TRBD1 (6 bases). CDR3 length equals 14 residues. Germline V gives CDR1 MDHEN, CDR2 SYDVKM. CDR3 in DNA: TGTGCCAGCAGATCCGAGGGGGTACGCTATGACTACACCTTC. It is translated as CASRSEGVRYDYTF.

This CDR3 is CASSLEAPMNGYTF. For the CDR3, the DNA is TGTGCCAGCAGTTTGGAGGCCCCGATGAATGGCTACACCTTC. The chain links TRBV28 to TRBJ1-2; D unresolved. The CDR3 length is 14 residues. The V end lost 3 bases, the J end lost 6 bases, and 14 bases lay between the germline ends. Germline V gene data show CDR1 as MDHEN and CDR2 as SYDVKM.

J is TRBJ2-1 and V is TRBV28; 9 bases fit TRBD2. Germline CDR1 and CDR2: MDHEN and SYDVKM. The CDR3 loop spans 17 amino acids. V dropped 9 bases and J dropped 2; count of bases not matched to a gene: 14. CDR3 region: CASSGGSYKRAYNEQFF. CDR3 bases: TGTGCCAGTAGCGGGGGTTCCTACAAGCGAGCCTACAATGAGCAGTTCTTC.

The chain recombines TRBV11-2 with TRBJ2-3; 7 bases align to TRBD2. The V gene end was trimmed by 4 bases and the J gene end by 1 base; junction bases not matched to a gene: 2. The germline V gene encodes CDR1 SGHAT and CDR2 FQNNGV. This CDR3 spans 14 amino acids. CDR3 DNA: TGTGCCAGCAGCTGGAGCGGGGGCACAGATACGCAGTATTTT. Protein: CASSWSGGTDTQYF.

V and J are TRBV28 and TRBJ2-4, with TRBD1 as a possible D gene (5 bases). The CDR3 runs 18 residues. V was clipped by 1 base and J by 0 bases, with 16 bases between them. CDR1 MDHEN and CDR2 SYDVKM come from the germline V gene. DNA of the CDR3: TGTGCCAGCAGTTTATTTCTTAGGGGCGTAGGAGCCAAAAACATTCAGTACTTC. It codes for CASSLFLRGVGAKNIQYF.

The chain recombines TRBV6-5 with TRBJ2-1; D is possibly TRBD2 (5 bases). Germline CDR1 is MNHEY and CDR2 is SVGAGI. Trimming took off 0 bases at V and 9 bases at J, with 9 bases between the two ends. This CDR3 is 13 amino acids long. The CDR3 sequence: CASSYSLGSEQFF. CDR3 DNA sequence: TGTGCCAGCAGTTACTCCTTGGGGAGTGAGCAGTTCTTC.

The chain recombines TRBV6-2 or TRBV6-3 with TRBJ2-3; D remains ambiguous. Germline CDR1 and CDR2: MNHEY and SVGEGT. The CDR3 extends over 11 amino acids. V lost 1 base, J lost 10 bases, and 6 bases lay in between. The CDR3: CASSYFGPQYF. The CDR3 DNA reads TGTGCCAGCAGTTACTTTGGCCCGCAGTATTTT.

The chain joins TRBV6-5 to TRBJ1-2; TRBD1 is a possible D gene (6 bases). V was trimmed by 6 bases and J by 6 bases, leaving 14 bases between them. The CDR3 is 13 residues long. Germline V gives CDR1 MNHEY, CDR2 SVGAGI. The CDR3 DNA is TGTGCCAGCAGCCCGACAGGCTCTCATGGCTACACCTTC. Its protein is CASSPTGSHGYTF.

J is TRBJ2-1 and V is TRBV5-1; D perhaps matches TRBD1 (6 bases). The ends were cut back, 4 bases at V and 4 bases at J, with 18 bases in the middle. Germline V gives CDR1 SGHRS, CDR2 YFSETQ. The length of the CDR3 is 16 residues. DNA for the CDR3: TGCGCCAGCAGCGGGGAAGGTGGGGGCTTATACAATGAGCAGTTCTTC. Its translation: CASSGEGGGLYNEQFF.

V and J are TRBV30 and TRBJ1-1; 8 nucleotides align to TRBD1. The CDR3 is 15 amino acids. V shed 0 bases and J 5 bases; nucleotides not matched to a gene: 8. Germline V gene lookup returns CDR1 GTSNPN and CDR2 SVGIG (reference sequence). The DNA for the CDR3 is TGTGCCTGGAGTGTACTTCCCCAGGGGGCAACTGAAGCTTTCTTT. Its protein product is CAWSVLPQGATEAFF.

The V call is TRBV5-1, the J call TRBJ1-5; 7 nucleotides agree with TRBD1. CDR3 length equals 13 residues. The V segment lost 4 bases and the J segment 7 bases; nucleotides outside the gene matches: 5. Germline CDR1 reads SGHRS; CDR2 reads YFSETQ. The CDR3 here is CASSEGAGQPQHF. The CDR3, as DNA: TGCGCCAGCAGCGAGGGGGCAGGACAGCCCCAGCATTTT.

The genes are TRBV29-1 and TRBJ2-5; 7 nucleotides line up with TRBD1. The germline V gene encodes CDR1 SQVTM and CDR2 ANQGSEA. The CDR3 contains 13 residues. Germline trimming cut 3 bases from V and 2 bases from J; bases unmatched to any gene: 3. Written as DNA, the CDR3 is TGCAGCGTTGATGCCAGGGGGCAAGAGACCCAGTACTTC. It translates to CSVDARGQETQYF.

This rearrangement joins TRBV16 to TRBJ2-3; D gene uncertain. V lost 5 bases and J 3 bases, leaving 3 bases between the germline ends. Germline V gene lookup returns CDR1 KGHSY and CDR2 FQNENV. The CDR3 sequence is 11 residues long. The CDR3 DNA follows: TGTGCCAGCAGCATGACAGATACGCAGTATTTT. It is translated as CASSMTDTQYF.

The CDR3 DNA reads TGTGCCAGCTCACGGGGACAGGGGGCAAGCACCGGGGAGCTGTTTTTT. This translates into CASSRGQGASTGELFF. The chain uses TRBV18 and TRBJ2-2; 12 bases match TRBD1. Germline assignment: CDR1 KGHSH and CDR2 LQKENI. The ends lost 4 bases at V and 4 bases at J; junction bases unmatched: 4. The CDR3 has 16 amino acids.

There are many counts of this clone. The V call is TRBV6-2 or TRBV6-3, the J call TRBJ1-1, with D tentatively TRBD1 (6 bases). Germline V lookup: CDR1 MNHEY, CDR2 SVGEGT. The CDR3 length is 16 residues. Trimming removed 5 bases from V and 4 bases from J, with 20 bases in between. The DNA for the CDR3 is TGTGCCAGCAGTCGCTTCACAGGGCCGACAAGCACTGAAGCTTTCTTT. Translating gives CASSRFTGPTSTEAFF.

The chain recombines TRBV2 with TRBJ2-3, with 10 bases lining up with TRBD2. The CDR3 spans 16 residues. With V trimmed by 6 bases and J by 0 bases, 6 bases remained unmatched. The germline V gene encodes CDR1 SNHLY and CDR2 FYNNEI. This CDR3 is CASRRLAGVSTDTQYF. As DNA, the CDR3 is TGTGCCAGCAGAAGGCTAGCGGGGGTTAGCACAGATACGCAGTATTTT.

The V and J genes are TRBV2 and TRBJ2-2; TRBD1 aligns across 8 bases. Looked up from germline, CDR1 is SNHLY and CDR2 is FYNNEI. CDR3 size: 14 residues. V lost 6 bases to trimming and J lost 7 bases; unmatched junction nucleotides: 7. CDR3 loop: CASRGDRRIGELFF. CDR3 DNA sequence: TGTGCCAGCAGGGGGGACAGGCGTATCGGGGAGCTGTTTTTT.

V usage is TRBV28 and J usage is TRBJ2-7, with D tentatively TRBD1 (6 bases). The V gene lost 3 bases and the J gene lost 3 bases, with 15 bases spanning the gap. This CDR3 has 15 residues. Germline CDR1 is MDHEN and CDR2 is SYDVKM. The CDR3, as DNA: TGTGCCAGCAGTTTCCGCCCCGGACAGAACTACGAGCAGTACTTC. This gives the protein CASSFRPGQNYEQYF.

This clone was seen more than once but under ten times. The CDR3 DNA is TGCAGTGCCGCCCAGTACAATGAGCAGTTCTTC. Its translation is CSAAQYNEQFF. V is TRBV20-1 and J is TRBJ2-1; no reliable D call. The ends were cut back, 6 bases at V and 4 bases at J, with 7 bases in the middle. Germline CDR1 reads DFQATT; CDR2 reads SNEGSKA (reference sequence). The CDR3 spans 11 residues.

This chain connects TRBV19 to TRBJ1-5; 8 bases map to TRBD1. This CDR3 has 15 amino acids. Germline CDR1 is LNHDA and CDR2 is SQIVND (reference sequence). V was clipped by 3 bases and J by 6 bases; unmatched bases: 7. The CDR3 region is CASSILDRDRQPQHF. CDR3 DNA: TGTGCCAGTAGTATTCTGGACAGGGATCGTCAGCCCCAGCATTTT. The entire variable domain, with the rest obtained from reference TRBV19 and TRBJ1-5, is as follows: DGGITQSPKYLFRKEGQNVTLSCEQNLNHDAMYWYRQDPGQGLRLIYYSQIVNDFQKGDIAEGYSVSREKKESFPLTVTSAQKNPTAFYLCASSILDRDRQPQHFGDGTRLSIL.

The chain joins TRBV18 to TRBJ1-1, with 7 bases fitting TRBD1. Trimming removed 1 base from V and 11 bases from J; junction bases left unmatched: 7. Per the germline V gene, CDR1 is KGHSH and CDR2 is LQKENI. The CDR3 extends over 13 amino acids. The CDR3 sequence is CASSPQQGSGAFF. The DNA for the CDR3 is TGTGCCAGCTCACCACAACAGGGGAGTGGGGCTTTCTTT.

Only a few counts were recorded for this clone. This chain connects TRBV5-6 to TRBJ2-7; TRBD1 is a possible D gene (5 bases). The germline V gene encodes CDR1 SGHDT and CDR2 YYEEEE. The CDR3 runs to 13 residues. The V and J ends lost 0 bases and 7 bases respectively, with 11 bases between them. CDR3 nucleotide sequence: TGTGCCAGCAGCTTGGGTGGGGCGGTGGAGCAGTACTTC. Translated, it gives CASSLGGAVEQYF.

On this clone: Being one base from a much bigger clone, this may be a read error. The identical CDR3 is also encoded by other nucleotide sequences in the sample. This chain links TRBV5-1 with TRBJ2-5; 8 bases are shared with TRBD1. Germline V gene lookup returns CDR1 SGHRS and CDR2 YFSETQ. This CDR3 is 13 amino acids long. Here the CDR3 DNA reads TGCGCCAGCAGCGGGACAGGAAAAGAGACCCAATACTTC. Its protein product is CASSGTGKETQYF. Using reference TRBV5-1 and TRBJ2-5 for the parts outside the CDR3, the full variable domain is KAGVTQTPRYLIKTRGQQVTLSCSPISGHRSVSWYQQTPGQGLQFLFEYFSETQRNKGNFPGRFSGRQFSNSRSEMNVSTLELGDSALYLCASSGTGKETQYFGPGTRLLVL.

V and J are TRBV9 and TRBJ2-3; 11 positions match TRBD2. There are 18 residues in the CDR3. Germline CDR1 reads SGDLS; CDR2 reads YYNGEE. Losses at the gene ends were 0 bases for V and 3 bases for J; bases not matched to a gene: 9. In DNA, the CDR3 is TGTGCCAGCAGCGTAGGCCCCCTAGCGGGGGGTCTAACAGATACGCAGTATTTT. Translation: CASSVGPLAGGLTDTQYF.

The rearrangement uses TRBV19 and TRBJ2-5, with D perhaps TRBD2 (6 bases). The germline V and J ends were trimmed by 4 bases and 5 bases, with 14 bases remaining between them. Per the germline V gene, CDR1 is LNHDA and CDR2 is SQIVND (reference sequence). This CDR3 is 14 amino acids long. CDR3 in amino acids: CASSKEGPWETQYF. In DNA, the CDR3 is TGTGCCAGTAGTAAGGAGGGGCCCTGGGAGACCCAGTACTTC.

The rearrangement joins TRBV24-1 to TRBJ1-2, with D possibly TRBD1 on 6 matching bases. V shed 3 bases and J shed 5 bases, with 15 bases lying between them. Per the germline V gene, CDR1 is KGHDR and CDR2 is SFDVKD. This CDR3 has 15 residues. The CDR3 region is CATSDPPGGTYGYTF. The CDR3 DNA follows: TGTGCCACCAGTGATCCCCCGGGAGGGACATATGGCTACACCTTC.

The J gene is TRBJ2-5, the V gene TRBV20-1; 10 nucleotides line up with TRBD1. V shed 3 bases, J shed 3 bases, and the junction held 4 bases outside the gene matches. Germline lookup yields CDR1 DFQATT and CDR2 SNEGSKA (reference sequence). The CDR3 length is 14 residues. CDR3 residues: CSASKGTGEETQYF. The CDR3 bases are TGCAGTGCTAGTAAGGGGACAGGGGAAGAGACCCAGTACTTC.

This rearrangement joins TRBV5-1 to TRBJ1-4; the D gene is possibly TRBD1 (5 bases). V lost 5 bases and J 8 bases, leaving 19 bases between the germline ends. The germline CDR1 and CDR2 sequences are SGHRS and YFSETQ. The CDR3 loop spans 15 amino acids. Here the CDR3 reads CASRNTGTGGEKLFF. The CDR3 DNA sequence: TGCGCCAGCAGAAATACCGGGACCGGTGGGGAAAAACTGTTTTTT. The full variable domain, its missing parts supplied by reference TRBV5-1 and TRBJ1-4, is KAGVTQTPRYLIKTRGQQVTLSCSPISGHRSVSWYQQTPGQGLQFLFEYFSETQRNKGNFPGRFSGRQFSNSRSEMNVSTLELGDSALYLCASRNTGTGGEKLFFGSGTQLSVL.

The J gene is TRBJ1-5, the V gene TRBV11-1; D remains ambiguous. This CDR3 comprises 13 residues. The germline CDR1 and CDR2 sequences are SGHAT and FQDESV (reference sequence). V was clipped by 1 base and J by 5 bases, with 6 bases between them. The CDR3 nucleotides read TGTGCCAGCAGCTTAGGGAACTATCAGCCCCAGCATTTT. Its protein product is CASSLGNYQPQHF.

This clone was found once. The rearrangement joins TRBV7-8 to TRBJ1-5, with unresolved D. Germline V gene lookup returns CDR1 SGHVS and CDR2 FQNEAQ. Trimming took 3 bases from V and 2 from J, leaving 14 bases between them. CDR3 length: 16 amino acids. CDR3 loop: CASSFYSGRGNQPQHF. CDR3 nucleotide sequence: TGTGCCAGCAGCTTCTATTCCGGACGTGGCAATCAGCCCCAGCATTTT.